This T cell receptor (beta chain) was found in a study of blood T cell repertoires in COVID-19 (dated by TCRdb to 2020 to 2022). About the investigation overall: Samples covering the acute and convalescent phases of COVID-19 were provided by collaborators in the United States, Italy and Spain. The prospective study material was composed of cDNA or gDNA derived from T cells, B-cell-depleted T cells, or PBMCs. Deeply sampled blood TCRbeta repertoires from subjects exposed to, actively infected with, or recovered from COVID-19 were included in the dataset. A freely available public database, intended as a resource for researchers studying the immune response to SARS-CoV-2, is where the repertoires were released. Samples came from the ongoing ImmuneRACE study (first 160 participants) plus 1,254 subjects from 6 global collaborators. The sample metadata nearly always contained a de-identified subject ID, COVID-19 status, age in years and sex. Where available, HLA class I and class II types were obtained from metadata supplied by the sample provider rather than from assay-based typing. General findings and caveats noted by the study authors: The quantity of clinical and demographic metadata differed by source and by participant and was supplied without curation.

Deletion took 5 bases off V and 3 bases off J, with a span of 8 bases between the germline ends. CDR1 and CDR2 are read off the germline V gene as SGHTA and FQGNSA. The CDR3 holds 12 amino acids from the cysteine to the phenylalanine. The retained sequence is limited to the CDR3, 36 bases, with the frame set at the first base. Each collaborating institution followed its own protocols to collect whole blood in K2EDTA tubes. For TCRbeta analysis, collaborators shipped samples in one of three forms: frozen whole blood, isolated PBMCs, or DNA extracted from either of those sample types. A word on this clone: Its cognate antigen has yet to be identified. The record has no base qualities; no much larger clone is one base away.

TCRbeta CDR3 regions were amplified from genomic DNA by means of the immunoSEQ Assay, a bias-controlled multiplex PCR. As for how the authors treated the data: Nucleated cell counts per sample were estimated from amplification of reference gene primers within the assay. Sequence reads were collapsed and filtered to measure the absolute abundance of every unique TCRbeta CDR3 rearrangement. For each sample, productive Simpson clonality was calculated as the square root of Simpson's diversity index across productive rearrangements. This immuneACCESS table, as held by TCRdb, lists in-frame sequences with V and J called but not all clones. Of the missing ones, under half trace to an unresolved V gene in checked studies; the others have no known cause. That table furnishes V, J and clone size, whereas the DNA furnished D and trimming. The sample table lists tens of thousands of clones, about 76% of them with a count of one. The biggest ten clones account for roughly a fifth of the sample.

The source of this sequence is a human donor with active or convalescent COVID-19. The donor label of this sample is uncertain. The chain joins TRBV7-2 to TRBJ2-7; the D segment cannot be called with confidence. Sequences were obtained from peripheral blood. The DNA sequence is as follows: TGTGCCAGCAGCCGCGACTTCTACGAGCAGTACTTC. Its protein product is CASSRDFYEQYF.